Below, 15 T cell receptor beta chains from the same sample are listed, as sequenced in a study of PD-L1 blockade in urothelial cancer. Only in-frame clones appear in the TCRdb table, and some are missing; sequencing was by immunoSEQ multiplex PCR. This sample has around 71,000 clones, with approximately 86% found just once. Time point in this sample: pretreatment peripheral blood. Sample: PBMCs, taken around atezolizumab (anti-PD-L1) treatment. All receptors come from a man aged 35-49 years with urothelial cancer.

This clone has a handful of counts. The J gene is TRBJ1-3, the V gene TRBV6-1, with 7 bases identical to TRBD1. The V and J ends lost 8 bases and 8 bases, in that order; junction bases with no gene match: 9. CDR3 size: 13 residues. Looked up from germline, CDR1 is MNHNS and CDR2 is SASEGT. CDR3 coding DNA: TGTGCCAGCGGGGGAGGCCAGGGGGACACCATATATTTT. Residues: CASGGGQGDTIYF.

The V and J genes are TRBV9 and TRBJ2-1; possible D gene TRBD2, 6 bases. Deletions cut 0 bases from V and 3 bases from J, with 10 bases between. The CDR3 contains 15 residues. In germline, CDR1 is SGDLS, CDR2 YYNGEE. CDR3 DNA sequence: TGTGCCAGCAGCGTAGCTAGCGCCCACTACAATGAGCAGTTCTTC. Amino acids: CASSVASAHYNEQFF.

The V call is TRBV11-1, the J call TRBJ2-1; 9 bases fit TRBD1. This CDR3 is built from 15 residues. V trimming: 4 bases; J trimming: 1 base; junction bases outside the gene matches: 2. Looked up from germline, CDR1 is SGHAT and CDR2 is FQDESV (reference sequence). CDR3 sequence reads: CASSSGQGSYNEQFF. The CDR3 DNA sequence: TGTGCCAGCAGCTCCGGACAGGGGTCCTACAATGAGCAGTTCTTC.

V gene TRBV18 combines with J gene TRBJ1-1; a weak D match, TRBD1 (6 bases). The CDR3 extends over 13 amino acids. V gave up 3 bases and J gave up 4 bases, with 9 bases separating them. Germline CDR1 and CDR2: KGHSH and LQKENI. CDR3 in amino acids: CASSPDRVTEAFF. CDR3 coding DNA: TGTGCCAGCTCACCGGACAGAGTCACTGAAGCTTTCTTT.

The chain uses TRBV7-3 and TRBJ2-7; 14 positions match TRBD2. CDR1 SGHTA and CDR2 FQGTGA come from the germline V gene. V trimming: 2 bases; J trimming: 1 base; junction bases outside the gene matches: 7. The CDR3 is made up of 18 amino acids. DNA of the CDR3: TGTGCCAGCAGCTTAGGGGGACTAGCGGGAGAAAGGTCCTACGAGCAGTACTTC. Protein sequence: CASSLGGLAGERSYEQYF.

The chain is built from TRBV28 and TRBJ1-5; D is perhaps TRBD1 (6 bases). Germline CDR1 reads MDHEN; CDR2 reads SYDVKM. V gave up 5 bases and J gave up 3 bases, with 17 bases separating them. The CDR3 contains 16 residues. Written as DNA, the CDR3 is TGTGCCAGCAGTCCCCAGGGGCAAGGCGCCAATCAGCCCCAGCATTTT. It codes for CASSPQGQGANQPQHF.

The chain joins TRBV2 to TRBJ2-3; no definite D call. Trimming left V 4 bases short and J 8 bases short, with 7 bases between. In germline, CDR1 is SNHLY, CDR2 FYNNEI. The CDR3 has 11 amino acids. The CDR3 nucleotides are TGTGCCAGCAGTGTTCAGTCTACGCAGTATTTT. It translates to CASSVQSTQYF.

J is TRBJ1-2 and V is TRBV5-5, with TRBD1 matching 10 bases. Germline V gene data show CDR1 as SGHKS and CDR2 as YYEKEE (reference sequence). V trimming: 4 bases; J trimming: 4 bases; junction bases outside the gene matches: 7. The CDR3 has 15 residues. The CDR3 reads CASSPDRGRLYGYTF. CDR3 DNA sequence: TGTGCCAGCAGCCCTGACAGGGGGCGGCTCTATGGCTACACCTTC.

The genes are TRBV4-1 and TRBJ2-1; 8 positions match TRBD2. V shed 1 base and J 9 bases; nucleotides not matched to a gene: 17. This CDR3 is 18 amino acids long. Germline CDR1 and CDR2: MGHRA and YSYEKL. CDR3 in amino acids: CASSQVPSVRGRSAEQFF. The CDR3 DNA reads TGCGCCAGCAGCCAAGTCCCATCGGTGCGCGGGAGGAGCGCTGAGCAGTTCTTC.

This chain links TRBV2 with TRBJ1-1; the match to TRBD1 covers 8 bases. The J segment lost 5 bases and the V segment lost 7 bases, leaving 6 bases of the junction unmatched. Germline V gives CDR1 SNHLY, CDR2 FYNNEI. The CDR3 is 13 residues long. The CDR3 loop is CASIYRDRTEAFF. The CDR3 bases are TGTGCCAGCATTTACCGGGACAGGACTGAAGCTTTCTTT. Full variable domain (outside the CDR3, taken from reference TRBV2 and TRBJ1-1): EPEVTQTPSHQVTQMGQEVILRCVPISNHLYFYWYRQILGQKVEFLVSFYNNEISEKSEIFDDQFSVERPDGSNFTLKIRSTKLEDSAMYFCASIYRDRTEAFFGQGTRLTVV.

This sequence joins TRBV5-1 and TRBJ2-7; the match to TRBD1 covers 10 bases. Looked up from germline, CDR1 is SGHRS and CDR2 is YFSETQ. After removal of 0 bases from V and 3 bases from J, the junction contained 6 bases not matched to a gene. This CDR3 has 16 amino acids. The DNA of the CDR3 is TGCGCCAGCAGCTTGGGAGCACGGACAGGGGGCTACGAGCAGTACTTC. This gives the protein CASSLGARTGGYEQYF.

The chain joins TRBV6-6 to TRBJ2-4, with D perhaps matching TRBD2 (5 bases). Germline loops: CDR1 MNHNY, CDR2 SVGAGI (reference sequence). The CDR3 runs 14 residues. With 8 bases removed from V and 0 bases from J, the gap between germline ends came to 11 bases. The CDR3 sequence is CASRRSLAKNIQYF. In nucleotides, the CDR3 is TGTGCCAGCCGGAGGTCCCTAGCCAAAAACATTCAGTACTTC.

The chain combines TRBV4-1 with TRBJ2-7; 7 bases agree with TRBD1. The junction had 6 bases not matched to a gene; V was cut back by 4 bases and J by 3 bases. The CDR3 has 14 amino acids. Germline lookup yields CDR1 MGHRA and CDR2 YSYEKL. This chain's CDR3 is CASSPRDSGYEQYF. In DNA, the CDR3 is TGCGCCAGCAGCCCCCGGGACAGCGGCTACGAGCAGTACTTC.

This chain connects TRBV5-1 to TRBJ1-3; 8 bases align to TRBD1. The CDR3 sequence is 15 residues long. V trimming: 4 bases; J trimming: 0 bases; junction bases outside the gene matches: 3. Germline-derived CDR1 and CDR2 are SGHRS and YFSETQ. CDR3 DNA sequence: TGCGCCAGCAGCGGGGGACAGGCCTCTGGAAACACCATATATTTT. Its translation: CASSGGQASGNTIYF.

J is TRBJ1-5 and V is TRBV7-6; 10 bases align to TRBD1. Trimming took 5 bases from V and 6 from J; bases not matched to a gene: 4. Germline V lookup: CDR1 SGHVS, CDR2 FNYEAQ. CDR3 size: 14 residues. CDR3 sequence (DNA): TGTGCCAGCAGCCGGACAGGGGGAGGTCAGCCCCAGCATTTT. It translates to CASSRTGGGQPQHF.